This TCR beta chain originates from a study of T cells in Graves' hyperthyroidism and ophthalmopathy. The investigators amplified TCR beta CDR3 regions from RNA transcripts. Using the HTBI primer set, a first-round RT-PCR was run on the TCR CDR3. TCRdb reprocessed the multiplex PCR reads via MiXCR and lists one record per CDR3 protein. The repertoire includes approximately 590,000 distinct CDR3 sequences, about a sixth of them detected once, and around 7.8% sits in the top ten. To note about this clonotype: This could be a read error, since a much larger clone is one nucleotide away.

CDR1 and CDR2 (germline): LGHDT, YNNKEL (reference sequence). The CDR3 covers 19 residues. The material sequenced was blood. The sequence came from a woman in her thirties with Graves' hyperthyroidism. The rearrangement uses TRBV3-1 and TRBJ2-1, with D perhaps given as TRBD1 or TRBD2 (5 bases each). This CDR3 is CASSQGVRDARSSYNKQFF. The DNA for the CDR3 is TGTGCCAGCAGCCAAGGGGTCCGGGACGCAAGAAGCTCCTACAATAAGCAGTTCTTC.